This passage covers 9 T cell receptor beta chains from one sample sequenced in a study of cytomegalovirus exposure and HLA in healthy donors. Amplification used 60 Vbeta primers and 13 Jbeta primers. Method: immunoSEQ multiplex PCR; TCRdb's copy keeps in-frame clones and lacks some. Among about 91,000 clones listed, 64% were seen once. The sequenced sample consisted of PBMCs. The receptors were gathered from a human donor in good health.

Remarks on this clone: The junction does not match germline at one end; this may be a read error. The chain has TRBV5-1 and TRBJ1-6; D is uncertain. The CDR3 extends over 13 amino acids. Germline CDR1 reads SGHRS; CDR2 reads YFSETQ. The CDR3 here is CASSSADNSPPHF. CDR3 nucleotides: TGCGCCAGCAGCTCCGCGGATAATTCACCCCCCCACTTT.

CDR3 loop: CASSRDRGFSGELFF. The CDR3 coding sequence is TGTGCCAGCAGCCGGGACAGGGGGTTTTCCGGGGAGCTGTTTTTT. V and J are TRBV6-5 and TRBJ2-2; 11 bases agree with TRBD1. Trimming took 6 bases from V and 6 from J; bases not matched to a gene: 6. From germline, CDR1 is MNHEY and CDR2 SVGAGI. This CDR3 is built from 15 residues.

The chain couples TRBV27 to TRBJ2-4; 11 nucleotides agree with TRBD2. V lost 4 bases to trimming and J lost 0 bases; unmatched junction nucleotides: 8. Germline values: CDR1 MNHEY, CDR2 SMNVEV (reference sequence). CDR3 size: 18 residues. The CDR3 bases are TGTGCCAGCAGTTCCCCCGGGACTAGCGGACTAGCCAAAAACATTCAGTACTTC. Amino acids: CASSSPGTSGLAKNIQYF.

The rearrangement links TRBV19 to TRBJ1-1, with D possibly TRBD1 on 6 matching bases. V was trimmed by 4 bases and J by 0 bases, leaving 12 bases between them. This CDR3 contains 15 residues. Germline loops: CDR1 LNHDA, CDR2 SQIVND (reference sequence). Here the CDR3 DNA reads TGTGCCAGTAGTACCGCGACAGGAATGAACACTGAAGCTTTCTTT. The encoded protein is CASSTATGMNTEAFF.

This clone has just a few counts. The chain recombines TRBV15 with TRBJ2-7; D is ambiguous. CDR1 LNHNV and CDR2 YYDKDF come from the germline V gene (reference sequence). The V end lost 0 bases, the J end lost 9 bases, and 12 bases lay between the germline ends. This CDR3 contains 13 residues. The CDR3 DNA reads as TGTGCCACCAGCAGAGATCTAGGCTTGGTGCAGTACTTC. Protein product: CATSRDLGLVQYF.

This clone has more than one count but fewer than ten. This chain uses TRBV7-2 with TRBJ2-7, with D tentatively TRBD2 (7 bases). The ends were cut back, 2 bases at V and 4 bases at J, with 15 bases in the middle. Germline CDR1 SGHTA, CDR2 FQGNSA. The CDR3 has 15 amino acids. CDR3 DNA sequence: TGTGCCAGCAGCTTAATAAGGGGGGGGGAATACGAGCAGTACTTC. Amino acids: CASSLIRGGEYEQYF.

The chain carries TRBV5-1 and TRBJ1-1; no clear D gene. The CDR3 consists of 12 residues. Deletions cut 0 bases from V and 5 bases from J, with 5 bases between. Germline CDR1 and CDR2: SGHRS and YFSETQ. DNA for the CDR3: TGCGCCAGCAGCTTGGGCCAGACTGAAGCTTTCTTT. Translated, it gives CASSLGQTEAFF.

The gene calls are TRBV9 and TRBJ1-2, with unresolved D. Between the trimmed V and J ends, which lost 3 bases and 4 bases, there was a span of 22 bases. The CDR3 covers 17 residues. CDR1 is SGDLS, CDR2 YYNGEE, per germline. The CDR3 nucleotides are TGTGCCAGCAGCGCCCCCGACTTATCGACCGTCCGCTATGGCTACACCTTC. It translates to CASSAPDLSTVRYGYTF.

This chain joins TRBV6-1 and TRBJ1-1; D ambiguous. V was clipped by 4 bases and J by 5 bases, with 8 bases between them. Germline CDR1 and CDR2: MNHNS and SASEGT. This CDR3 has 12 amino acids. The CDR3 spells CASSALFTEAFF. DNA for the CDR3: TGTGCCAGCAGTGCCCTATTTACTGAAGCTTTCTTT.